A selection of T cell receptor beta chains follows, all from one sample in a study of low-dose radiotherapy and immunotherapy resistance in tumors. From the reads, TCRdb called clonotypes with MiXCR, one entry per CDR3 protein. The sample consists of 80,000 to 90,000 distinct CDR3 sequences, about 18% of them appearing once. The material sequenced was PBMCs, taken before treatment. Receptors were obtained from a male donor with prostate cancer. The CDR3 runs from the conserved cysteine through the conserved F or W. A D gene is named only where the DNA matches it firmly. Where a row states a size, it is once, few, many or the class of an expanded clone; other rows omit it.

TRBJ2-2	-	many	TRBV20-1	TGCAGTGCAATTCCAGGGGGGCGTCACACCGGGGAGCTGTTTTTT	CSAIPGGRHTGELFF
TRBJ2-1	-	many	TRBV16	TGTGCCAGCACGCCCCATTTGCGGGCCGACTCCTACAATGAGCAGTTCTTC	CASTPHLRADSYNEQFF
TRBJ1-6	-	many	TRBV7-9	TGTGCCAGCAGCTCCCGGACGGGAAATTCACCCCTCCACTTT	CASSSRTGNSPLHF
TRBJ2-3	-	many	TRBV2	TGTGCCAGCAGCGAGTACCCAGCTAGCACAGATACGCAGTATTTT	CASSEYPASTDTQYF
TRBJ2-5	TRBD2	-	TRBV5-1	TGCGCCAGCAGACCAGCGGGGCCTCAAGAGACCCAGTACTTC	CASRPAGPQETQYF
TRBJ2-1	-	many	TRBV7-9	TGTGCCAGCAGCCCTGCGGTGAATGAGCAGTTCTTC	CASSPAVNEQFF
TRBJ1-1	TRBD1	few	TRBV18	TGTGCCAGCTCACCCAGGGGGTCGAACACTGAAGCTTTCTTT	CASSPRGSNTEAFF
TRBJ2-7	-	many	TRBV14	TGTGCCAGCAGCCCCGACGGCTGGGGCTACGAGCAGTACTTC	CASSPDGWGYEQYF
TRBJ1-6	TRBD1	medium-sized	TRBV5-1	TGCGCCAGCAGCATTCGGACAGGGCATGATTCACCCCTCCACTTT	CASSIRTGHDSPLHF
TRBJ1-2	-	many	TRBV7-3	TGTGCCAGCAGCTTAACCCCAGGCCATGGCTACACCTTC	CASSLTPGHGYTF
TRBJ1-6	TRBD1	many	TRBV3-1	TGTGCCAGCAGCCAGCGGGACAGGACTTCACCCCTCCACTTT	CASSQRDRTSPLHF
TRBJ1-5	-	many	TRBV20-1	TGCAGTGCTAGAGATGATCTAAGGGACAATCAGCCCCAGCATTTT	CSARDDLRDNQPQHF
TRBJ2-5	-	-	TRBV7-8	TGTGCCAGCAGCTTAGGCACAGGTATAGAGACCCAGTACTTC	CASSLGTGIETQYF
TRBJ1-1	-	many	TRBV7-9	TGTGCCAGCAGCCCGCACCTTAAGAACACTGAAGCTTTCTTT	CASSPHLKNTEAFF
TRBJ2-7	-	many	TRBV11-2	TGTGCCAGCAGCTTAGTCTCGGTCTCATGGGACGAGCAGTACTTC	CASSLVSVSWDEQYF
TRBJ2-7	-	many	TRBV7-6	TGTGCCAGCAGCCACGGGGTCGGCGAGCAGTACTTC	CASSHGVGEQYF
TRBJ2-7	-	few	TRBV5-6	TGTGCCAGCAGCTTGGCCTCTTGGGGCGGAGCCAGTTTC	CASSLASWGGASF
TRBJ2-1	-	many	TRBV29-1	TGCAGCGTTGCTGGGGGGCCATACAATGAGCAGTTCTTC	CSVAGGPYNEQFF
TRBJ1-5	-	many	TRBV2	TGTGCCAGCAGTGAACACCGACCCAATCAGCCCCAGCATTTT	CASSEHRPNQPQHF
TRBJ1-1	-	many	TRBV7-6	TGTGCCACCCGTAGGGGGGGCGGTGGCACTGAAGCTTTCTTT	CATRRGGGGTEAFF
TRBJ1-1	-	many	TRBV9	TGTGCCAGCAGCGTAGGAGGGACACTAACCACTGAAGCTTTCTTT	CASSVGGTLTTEAFF
TRBJ2-7	-	many	TRBV30	TGTGCCTGGAAAATAGGGGGTACCTCCTACGAGCAGTACTTC	CAWKIGGTSYEQYF
TRBJ2-1	TRBD1	many	TRBV7-6	TGTGCCAGCAGCTCTCGGACAGGGAACTACAATGAGCAGTTCTTC	CASSSRTGNYNEQFF
TRBJ2-5	TRBD1	many	TRBV20-1	TGCAGTGCTAGTGATGACAGGGGGCCAAGCCAAGAGACCCAGTACTTC	CSASDDRGPSQETQYF
TRBJ2-2	TRBD1	many	TRBV27	TGTGCCAGCAGGGGATCTACAGGGGGTCCTATTCTCACCGGGGAGCTGTTTTTT	CASRGSTGGPILTGELFF
TRBJ1-2	-	many	TRBV4-2	TGTGCCAGCAGCCAAACAGGAGACTATGGCTACACCTTC	CASSQTGDYGYTF
TRBJ2-2	-	many	TRBV20-1	TGCAGTGCACGGAGGACAAAGTTAAACGGGGAGCTGTTTTTT	CSARRTKLNGELFF
TRBJ2-3	-	many	TRBV2	TGTGCCAGCAGTGAAGCGGGGGTGGGCACAGATACGCAGTATTTT	CASSEAGVGTDTQYF
TRBJ1-6	TRBD1	many	TRBV12-3/TRBV12-4	TGTGCCAGCAGGGGACAGGGGGCAGGGTCACCCCTCCACTTT	CASRGQGAGSPLHF
TRBJ2-7	-	-	TRBV20-1	TGCAGTGTAACAGGCGGGTCGGGGTATACATACGAGCAGTACTTC	CSVTGGSGYTYEQYF
TRBJ1-2	-	medium-sized	TRBV5-1	TGTGCCAGCAGCTTGGGAACAGGGCCGGAGGGCTACACCTTC	CASSLGTGPEGYTF
TRBJ1-2	TRBD1	many	TRBV29-1	TGCAGCGCCAACCGGGACAGCTATGGCTACACCTTC	CSANRDSYGYTF
TRBJ2-1	TRBD2	-	TRBV9	TGTGCCAGCAGAAAAGGGACTAGCGGATCTAATGAGCAGTTCTTC	CASRKGTSGSNEQFF
TRBJ2-4	TRBD1	many	TRBV28	TGTGCCAGCAGCGAAACAGGGGGCTCAGCCAAAAACATTCAGTACTTC	CASSETGGSAKNIQYF
TRBJ2-5	TRBD2	once	TRBV5-3	TGTGCCAGCAGCTTGCAAGCGGGGGGGGAGACCCAGTACTTC	CASSLQAGGETQYF
TRBJ1-1	-	medium-sized	TRBV6-2/TRBV6-3	TGTGCCAGCAGTGTATCGGAAACCGAAGCTTTCTTT	CASSVSETEAFF
TRBJ2-1	TRBD2	many	TRBV5-4	TGTGCCAGCAGCTTAGGACTAGCGGGGGGGATGGGGGTGTATGAGCAGTTCTTC	CASSLGLAGGMGVYEQFF
TRBJ2-7	-	many	TRBV20-1	TGCAGTGCCAACGCCCTACCCTTAGGCGAGCAGTACTTC	CSANALPLGEQYF
TRBJ1-5	-	many	TRBV5-1	TGCGCCAGCCGCTCCCTAGAGGCCGGGAGCGGGGGGCCCCAGCATTTT	CASRSLEAGSGGPQHF
TRBJ2-1	-	many	TRBV11-3	TGTGCCAGCAGCTCACACGGGGGAAGCGTTGAGCAGTTCTTC	CASSSHGGSVEQFF
TRBJ2-7	-	many	TRBV18	TGTGCCAGCTCACAAGACAATTACGAGCAGTACTTC	CASSQDNYEQYF
TRBJ2-6	-	many	TRBV12-3/TRBV12-4	TGTGCCAGCAGTTTAGGCAGGGACTCTGGGGCCAACGTCCTGACTTTC	CASSLGRDSGANVLTF
TRBJ2-7	-	many	TRBV6-2/TRBV6-3	TGTGCCAGCGGAATCTCGAGGGGGCAGTACTTC	CASGISRGQYF
TRBJ1-1	TRBD1	many	TRBV19	TGTGCCAGTAGTAGGGGGGACAGGTCCACTGAAGCTTTCTTT	CASSRGDRSTEAFF
TRBJ2-7	-	many	TRBV6-6	TGTGCCAGCAGTTACGCTCAGGGGATGACCTACGAGCAGTACTTC	CASSYAQGMTYEQYF
TRBJ2-3	-	many	TRBV7-9	TGTGCCAGCCCCTCCGGGGCTTCTAGGGACACAGATACGCAGTATTTT	CASPSGASRDTDTQYF
TRBJ2-3	-	-	TRBV4-1	TGCGCCAGCAGCCAACCGGCCGAGGTCCCAGATACGCAGTATTTT	CASSQPAEVPDTQYF
TRBJ2-7	TRBD1	many	TRBV10-3	TGTGCCATCAGTGAGGGGACAGCTTATATCTACGAGCAGTACTTC	CAISEGTAYIYEQYF
TRBJ2-5	-	many	TRBV18	TGTGCCAGCTCACCAGAGGGAGAGACCCAGTACTTC	CASSPEGETQYF
TRBJ2-2	-	many	TRBV5-4	TGTGCCAGCACTAAGCCCAACACCGGGGAGCTGTTTTTT	CASTKPNTGELFF
TRBJ2-3	TRBD2	many	TRBV4-1	TGCGCCAGCAGCCACCGACTAGCGGGGGACCAACCCGATAGCACAGATACGCAGTATTTT	CASSHRLAGDQPDSTDTQYF
TRBJ2-1	-	many	TRBV7-8	TGTGCCAGCACCCCTGGGTTGGGGCGGAATGAGCAGTTCTTC	CASTPGLGRNEQFF
TRBJ2-1	TRBD2	many	TRBV7-9	TGTGCCAGCACCTTACTAGGAGCGGGATACAATGAGCAGTTCTTC	CASTLLGAGYNEQFF